The next 19 T cell receptor beta chains were all read from a single sample in a study of molecular identifiers for immune sequencing clone quantification (dated by TCRdb to between 2017 and 2018). Library creation used PCR. For sequencing, an Illumina HiSeq 4000 was employed. TCRdb reanalyzed the raw reads on its own, using fastp at Q25 for trimming and MiXCR for clone calling, and kept in-frame beta chains. Merged by CDR3 protein, the rows form single entries marked with the most common genes and DNA. This sample comprises 65,000 or so distinct CDR3 sequences, under 20% of them detected only once. Clones ranked in the top ten supply approximately 1.5% of the sample. Sequences were obtained from naive CD8+ T cells from blood, with Jurkat cell RNA spiked in. The cell subset or site label on this specimen signifies: FACS-sorted CD8+CD4-CCR7+CD45RA+ naive T cells. These receptors were obtained from a human donor in good health. Some libraries in this study had Jurkat cell RNA spiked in.

The V and J genes are TRBV13 and TRBJ2-7; D might be TRBD1 or TRBD2, each matching 5 bases. CDR3 length equals 15 residues. The germline gives CDR1 PRHDT, CDR2 FYEKMQ (reference sequence). V was cut by 5 bases and J by 1 base, with 15 bases left in between. CDR3 sequence reads: CASSPAVGVSYEQYF. Written as DNA, the CDR3 is TGTGCCAGCAGCCCCGCCGTGGGGGTTTCCTACGAGCAGTACTTC.

This clonotype has ten or more counts. The rearrangement uses TRBV24-1 and TRBJ2-1; 9 bases align to TRBD2. CDR3 length: 17 residues. J was trimmed by 5 bases and V by 4 bases; bases with no gene match: 11. Germline V gene lookup returns CDR1 KGHDR and CDR2 SFDVKD. The CDR3 bases are TGTGCCACCAGTGACACGACCCTAGCGGGGCATGACAATGAGCAGTTCTTC. Translated, it gives CATSDTTLAGHDNEQFF.

On this clonotype itself: This may be a read error: a much more frequent sequence differs by one nucleotide. The chain combines TRBV12-3 or TRBV12-4 with TRBJ2-3, with 10 positions matching TRBD2. V lost 7 bases, J lost 4 bases, and 11 bases stayed unmatched. The CDR3 is 16 residues long. The CDR3 spells CASKPSGGRPPDTQYF. In DNA, the CDR3 is TGTGCCAGCAAGCCTAGCGGGGGCCGTCCACCAGATACGCAGTATTTT.

This clonotype was recorded many times. This sequence joins TRBV28 and TRBJ1-2; weak D call: TRBD1 (6 bases). CDR1 MDHEN and CDR2 SYDVKM come from the germline V gene. The V and J ends lost 1 base and 0 bases respectively, with 18 bases between them. The CDR3 has 18 residues. The CDR3 bases are TGTGCCAGCAGTTTATATCCCACCATCGGACAGACTAACTATGGCTACACCTTC. Protein sequence: CASSLYPTIGQTNYGYTF.

The chain has TRBV5-1 and TRBJ1-2; D gene ambiguous. Germline CDR1 is SGHRS and CDR2 is YFSETQ. Trimming pared 2 bases from V and 3 bases from J, leaving 8 bases between. This CDR3 has 13 amino acids. The CDR3 DNA reads as TGCGCCAGCAGCTTTGGGGAAGACTATGGCTACACCTTC. It encodes CASSFGEDYGYTF.

At least ten counts were recorded for this clonotype. V gene TRBV27 combines with J gene TRBJ2-3; D gene unclear. V was trimmed by 0 bases and J by 2 bases, leaving 9 bases between them. CDR3 size: 15 residues. Germline V CDR1 and CDR2: MNHEY, SMNVEV (reference sequence). CDR3 loop: CASSLSARTTDTQYF. DNA of the CDR3: TGTGCCAGCAGTTTATCGGCAAGAACCACAGATACGCAGTATTTT.

This clonotype was found many times. This chain connects TRBV6-5 to TRBJ2-7, with a possible D match to TRBD1 (5 bases). From germline, CDR1 is MNHEY and CDR2 SVGAGI. The CDR3 has 17 amino acids. V was trimmed by 2 bases and J by 0 bases, leaving 17 bases between them. CDR3 bases: TGTGCCAGCAGTTACGTTGGAACTATGGGGCCCTCCTACGAGCAGTACTTC. It is translated as CASSYVGTMGPSYEQYF.

In its sample, this clonotype was seen many times. The chain carries TRBV20-1 and TRBJ1-2; 8 nucleotides agree with TRBD1. Per the germline V gene, CDR1 is DFQATT and CDR2 is SNEGSKA (reference sequence). The junction had 2 bases not matched to a gene; V was cut back by 3 bases and J by 2 bases. The CDR3 is 13 residues long. CDR3 sequence (DNA): TGCAGTGCTAGGGACAGGGACAACTATGGCTACACCTTC. This encodes CSARDRDNYGYTF.

At least ten counts were recorded for this clonotype. The chain employs TRBV20-1 and TRBJ2-7; 11 bases align to TRBD2. The V gene end was trimmed by 5 bases and the J gene end by 0 bases; junction bases not matched to a gene: 15. From germline, CDR1 is DFQATT and CDR2 SNEGSKA (reference sequence). This CDR3 comprises 18 residues. The chain's CDR3 is CSARDLGTSGRSSYEQYF. Here the CDR3 DNA reads TGCAGTGCTCGGGACCTTGGGACTAGCGGCCGAAGCTCCTACGAGCAGTACTTC.

This clonotype was counted at least ten times. This sequence joins TRBV7-8 and TRBJ1-4; tentative D call: TRBD1 (6 bases). The CDR3 consists of 15 residues. Germline loops: CDR1 SGHVS, CDR2 FQNEAQ. Trimming cost V 3 bases and J 7 bases, with 15 bases left between them. The CDR3: CASSFSTGRGEKLFF. For the CDR3, the DNA is TGTGCCAGCAGCTTTTCGACAGGCAGGGGTGAAAAACTGTTTTTT.

This clonotype was counted ten times or more. CDR3 region: CASSDSTSRTLYNEQFF. CDR3 in DNA: TGTGCCAGCAGTGACTCGACCTCTAGGACTTTATACAATGAGCAGTTCTTC. This chain joins TRBV6-4 and TRBJ2-1, with a possible D match to TRBD2 (5 bases). This CDR3 contains 17 residues. V was clipped by 0 bases and J by 4 bases, with 16 bases between them. CDR1 and CDR2 from the germline V gene are MRHNA and SNTAGT.

This clonotype was counted between two and nine times. The chain recombines TRBV10-3 with TRBJ2-1, with TRBD2 matching over 11 bases. Trimming removed 2 bases from V and 3 bases from J; junction bases left unmatched: 0. The CDR3 consists of 15 residues. Germline CDR1 is ENHRY and CDR2 is SYGVKD. The CDR3, as DNA: TGTGCCATCAGTGAGGGGACTAGCGGCTACAATGAGCAGTTCTTC. Translation gives CAISEGTSGYNEQFF.

This clonotype was seen repeatedly, ten times or more. The chain recombines TRBV30 with TRBJ2-3; D tentatively fits TRBD1 or TRBD2 (5 bases each). The CDR3 totals 14 residues. V lost 1 base, J lost 3 bases, and 11 bases lay in between. CDR1 GTSNPN and CDR2 SVGIG come from the germline V gene (reference sequence). CDR3 protein: CAWSEHWGTDTQYF. The CDR3 region has the DNA TGTGCCTGGAGTGAACACTGGGGGACAGATACGCAGTATTTT.

This clonotype occurred many times. This chain connects TRBV28 to TRBJ2-2; perhaps TRBD1 as D (5 bases). The CDR3 has 17 residues. The germline V and J ends were trimmed by 2 bases and 9 bases, with 22 bases remaining between them. Germline CDR1 is MDHEN and CDR2 is SYDVKM. CDR3 sequence: CASSLIPQGSLGRELFF. Here the CDR3 DNA reads TGTGCCAGCAGTTTAATCCCCCAGGGAAGCCTGGGGAGGGAGCTGTTTTTT.

As to this clonotype: A much more abundant neighbour one base away suggests this may be a read error. The J gene is TRBJ2-2, the V gene TRBV18, with 9 bases that match TRBD1. V shed 5 bases and J 9 bases; nucleotides not matched to a gene: 13. Germline lookup yields CDR1 KGHSH and CDR2 LQKENI. CDR3 length equals 16 residues. The CDR3 loop is CASSTSGTGNSRELFF. CDR3 in DNA: TGTGCCAGCTCAACTAGTGGGACAGGGAATTCCAGGGAGCTGTTTTTT.

This clonotype was seen repeatedly, ten times or more. DNA for the CDR3: TGTGCCACCAGCAAACCGTTCCGGACAGTCGGTGAGCAGTTCTTC. Its protein product is CATSKPFRTVGEQFF. The chain is built from TRBV15 and TRBJ2-1; possibly TRBD1 for D (6 bases). Per the germline V gene, CDR1 is LNHNV and CDR2 is YYDKDF (reference sequence). Trimming cost V 4 bases and J 9 bases, with 19 bases left between them. There are 15 residues in the CDR3.

This clonotype occurred many times. V is TRBV11-2 and J is TRBJ1-6; D is unclear. Between the trimmed V and J ends, which lost 2 bases and 10 bases, there was a span of 12 bases. CDR1 and CDR2 from the germline V gene are SGHAT and FQNNGV. This CDR3 has 14 residues. CDR3: CASSLFSPNSPLHF. For the CDR3, the DNA is TGTGCCAGCAGCTTATTTTCCCCCAACTCACCCCTCCACTTT.

V gene TRBV7-6 combines with J gene TRBJ2-5; the D is unclear. From germline, CDR1 is SGHVS and CDR2 FNYEAQ. The V end was cut by 2 bases, the J end by 0 bases, with 16 bases between. This CDR3 contains 17 residues. CDR3 coding DNA: TGTGCCAGCAGCTTATGGCCCCCTAGTACGTACCAAGAGACCCAGTACTTC. This gives the protein CASSLWPPSTYQETQYF.

This clonotype was detected many times. The rearrangement links TRBV4-1 to TRBJ2-1; D is unresolved. Trimming cost V 0 bases and J 10 bases, with 13 bases left between them. The CDR3 contains 14 residues. Germline assignment: CDR1 MGHRA and CDR2 YSYEKL. As DNA, the CDR3 is TGCGCCAGCAGCCAAGAGTACCAGCAGGCGGAGCAGTTCTTC. This sequence encodes CASSQEYQQAEQFF.